Only a few counts were recorded for the clone carrying this T cell receptor (beta chain). As yet, its antigen is unknown. Vbeta (60) and Jbeta (13) primers were used in the PCR. Study processing details: An analysis performed later counted 75 million to 80 million unique TCR beta chains (approximately 10 million of them shared). Libraries were prepared by immunoSEQ multiplex PCR; TCRdb keeps only in-frame clonotypes and omits some of them. For V, J and clone size, that table is used; D and trimming come from the DNA. The sample shows 100,000 to 120,000 clones, roughly 80% of them seen only once. This CDR3 has 15 residues. Germline loops: CDR1 SGDLS, CDR2 YYNGEE. V was pared by 2 bases and J by 3 bases, with 15 bases between. The entry originates in a study of cytomegalovirus exposure and HLA in healthy donors. Overall study results and limits: For cytomegalovirus status, the classifier reportedly gave diagnoses with high specificity and sensitivity.

Specimen: PBMCs. The receptor was isolated from a woman aged 40 to 50 in good health and CMV-seropositive. The chain carries TRBV9 and TRBJ2-7, with D perhaps matching TRBD2 (7 bases). CDR3 nucleotides: TGTGCCAGCAGCGTCGGGGGGCAGCCACACTACGAGCAGTACTTC. Protein product: CASSVGGQPHYEQYF.